The 19 T cell receptor beta chains in this list originate from one sample, sequenced in a study of graft-versus-host responses after intestinal transplantation. The data were produced by immunoSEQ multiplex PCR, yet TCRdb's version contains in-frame clones alone and is incomplete. Of fewer than 150,000 clones listed, around 90% are singletons. No antigen is known for these receptors. The sample was unstimulated CD4+ T cells sorted from spleen or lymph node cells, taken before intestinal transplant. Receptors were obtained from a human donor who received an intestinal transplant.

J is TRBJ2-1 and V is TRBV6-5; possibly TRBD2 for D (6 bases). The CDR3 loop spans 14 amino acids. Trimming removed 6 bases from V and 7 bases from J, with 16 bases in between. Germline V gene lookup returns CDR1 MNHEY and CDR2 SVGAGI. The CDR3 sequence: CASRGTSEVNEQFF. CDR3 nucleotide sequence: TGTGCCAGCAGAGGGACTTCGGAGGTGAATGAGCAGTTCTTC.

V usage is TRBV10-3 and J usage is TRBJ1-5; D may be TRBD1 (6 bases). Trimming took off 11 bases at V and 2 bases at J, with 10 bases between the two ends. Germline assignment: CDR1 ENHRY and CDR2 SYGVKD. The CDR3 spans 12 residues. Here the CDR3 DNA reads TGTGCCTCCCGGACAGGCAATCAGCCCCAGCATTTT. It is translated as CASRTGNQPQHF.

V usage is TRBV5-1 and J usage is TRBJ2-3; 9 positions agree with TRBD1. J lost 1 base, V lost 2 bases, and 2 bases had no gene match. The germline V gene encodes CDR1 SGHRS and CDR2 YFSETQ. This CDR3 comprises 15 residues. CDR3 coding DNA: TGCGCCAGCAGCTTACAGGGGGCCGGCACAGATACGCAGTATTTT. It codes for CASSLQGAGTDTQYF.

The chain couples TRBV6-5 to TRBJ1-1; D perhaps matches TRBD1 (6 bases). Looked up from germline, CDR1 is MNHEY and CDR2 is SVGAGI. The CDR3 extends over 13 amino acids. The ends were cut back, 5 bases at V and 4 bases at J, with 11 bases in the middle. This chain's CDR3 is CASSHRVITEAFF. DNA for the CDR3: TGTGCCAGCAGTCACAGGGTAATCACTGAAGCTTTCTTT.

This rearrangement joins TRBV19 to TRBJ1-1; a weak D match, TRBD1 (5 bases). The CDR3 loop spans 14 amino acids. Germline lookup yields CDR1 LNHDA and CDR2 SQIVND (reference sequence). The V end was cut by 6 bases, the J end by 7 bases, with 18 bases between. DNA of the CDR3: TGTGCCAGTAGGACCGGGACGGACTTTCTTGAAGCTTTCTTT. Protein: CASRTGTDFLEAFF.

V gene TRBV6-1 combines with J gene TRBJ1-3; D ambiguous. Deletions cut 5 bases from V and 5 bases from J, with 13 bases between. The CDR3 sequence is 14 residues long. The germline gives CDR1 MNHNS, CDR2 SASEGT. The CDR3 DNA sequence: TGTGCCAGCAGTTTAACGATTTATCGAAACACCATATATTTT. Translated: CASSLTIYRNTIYF.

The genes are TRBV6-1 and TRBJ1-1, with no clear D. The germline V gene encodes CDR1 MNHNS and CDR2 SASEGT. With 4 bases removed from V and 4 bases from J, the gap between germline ends came to 13 bases. The CDR3 is 14 amino acids. This CDR3 is CASSGDFGGTEAFF. The CDR3 DNA reads TGTGCCAGCAGTGGGGATTTCGGTGGCACTGAAGCTTTCTTT.

The chain combines TRBV10-2 with TRBJ1-2; D may be TRBD1 (5 bases). Germline loops: CDR1 WSHSY, CDR2 SAAADI. V lost 0 bases, J lost 2 bases, and 16 bases lay in between. The CDR3 runs 17 residues. The CDR3 is CASSESIASGRNYGYTF. In nucleotides, the CDR3 is TGCGCCAGCAGTGAGTCGATAGCGTCAGGGCGGAACTATGGCTACACCTTC.

V gene TRBV6-9 combines with J gene TRBJ2-5; D possibly corresponds to TRBD2 (5 bases). Germline V gene lookup returns CDR1 MNHGY and CDR2 SVAAGI. The CDR3 totals 12 residues. V lost 5 bases and J 5 bases, leaving 9 bases between the germline ends. The CDR3 nucleotides read TGTGCCAGCAGTCACCCGGGGGAGACCCAGTACTTC. Its translation is CASSHPGETQYF.

The V and J genes are TRBV18 and TRBJ1-2; 9 bases align to TRBD1. This CDR3 is 16 amino acids long. Germline V CDR1 and CDR2: KGHSH, LQKENI. Trimming cost V 6 bases and J 4 bases; bases outside gene matches: 12. The CDR3 DNA reads TGTGCCAGCTCGCCGGCCGGGACAGGGTCGATCTATGGCTACACCTTC. Protein sequence: CASSPAGTGSIYGYTF.

V and J are TRBV6-6 and TRBJ1-1; D perhaps matches TRBD1 (5 bases). The CDR3 covers 14 residues. The germline V and J ends were trimmed by 6 bases and 1 base, with 12 bases remaining between them. Germline values: CDR1 MNHNY, CDR2 SVGAGI (reference sequence). CDR3 region: CASSPAGRNTEAFF. Here the CDR3 DNA reads TGTGCCAGCAGCCCCGCGGGGCGGAACACTGAAGCTTTCTTT.

The J gene is TRBJ2-5, the V gene TRBV20-1; D not certain. The germline V and J ends were trimmed by 3 bases and 5 bases, with 4 bases remaining between them. Germline values: CDR1 DFQATT, CDR2 SNEGSKA (reference sequence). The CDR3 sequence is 10 residues long. The CDR3 is CSASGETQYF. As DNA, the CDR3 is TGCAGTGCTAGCGGTGAGACCCAGTACTTC.

The rearrangement joins TRBV7-2 to TRBJ1-6; D might be TRBD1 (6 bases). Trimming stripped 3 bases from V and 5 bases from J, with 8 bases between. Germline V CDR1 and CDR2: SGHTA, FQGNSA. The CDR3 spans 14 residues. The CDR3 DNA is TGTGCCAGCAGCTTGGGGACAAATAATTCACCCCTCCACTTT. This translates into CASSLGTNNSPLHF.

V usage is TRBV29-1 and J usage is TRBJ1-5; D remains ambiguous. CDR3 size: 12 residues. Trimming removed 4 bases at V and 4 bases at J, with 8 bases between. Germline CDR1 reads SQVTM; CDR2 reads ANQGSEA. CDR3 in DNA: TGCAGCGTTGGACAAATTAATCAGCCCCAGCATTTT. Translated: CSVGQINQPQHF.

This clone has more than one count but fewer than ten. This sequence joins TRBV19 and TRBJ2-7, with no clear D. This CDR3 contains 9 residues. Trimming removed 9 bases from V and 3 bases from J, with 3 bases in between. Germline values: CDR1 LNHDA, CDR2 SQIVND (reference sequence). The CDR3 spells CARCYEQYF. As DNA, the CDR3 is TGTGCCAGGTGCTACGAGCAGTACTTC.

The chain recombines TRBV9 with TRBJ2-5; D unclear. The length of the CDR3 is 14 residues. Germline loops: CDR1 SGDLS, CDR2 YYNGEE. Deletions cut 1 base from V and 4 bases from J, with 11 bases between. The chain's CDR3 is CASSVSRLGETQYF. As DNA, the CDR3 is TGTGCCAGCAGCGTATCCCGGCTGGGAGAGACCCAGTACTTC.

This rearrangement joins TRBV10-3 to TRBJ1-1; D may be TRBD1 (5 bases). Trimming stripped 10 bases from V and 0 bases from J, with 12 bases between. The germline gives CDR1 ENHRY, CDR2 SYGVKD. The CDR3 contains 13 residues. As DNA, the CDR3 is TGTGCCACCTCGGCGACAGTGAACACTGAAGCTTTCTTT. Its protein product is CATSATVNTEAFF.

The V and J genes are TRBV18 and TRBJ2-7; 9 positions agree with TRBD1. The trim removed 6 bases at V and 5 bases at J, leaving 11 bases unmatched. The CDR3 length is 15 residues. Germline CDR1 KGHSH, CDR2 LQKENI. The CDR3 spells CASSPSGTGLDEQYF. The CDR3 nucleotides read TGTGCCAGCTCCCCCTCCGGGACAGGGTTAGACGAGCAGTACTTC.

V is TRBV6-5 and J is TRBJ1-5; D remains ambiguous. The CDR3 has 12 amino acids. V was shortened by 5 bases and J by 4 bases, with 6 bases between the two germline ends. CDR1 MNHEY and CDR2 SVGAGI come from the germline V gene. The CDR3 region is CASSQGNQPQHF. The CDR3 nucleotides are TGTGCCAGCAGTCAAGGGAATCAGCCCCAGCATTTT.